This is a list of T cell receptor beta chains from one sample in a study of blood T cell repertoires in COVID-19. TCRdb's table, derived via immunoSEQ multiplex PCR, lists solely in-frame clones and lacks some. This table holds a few hundred thousand clones, more than 70% found once. Sequenced sample: peripheral blood. The receptors derive from a woman aged 45 to 65 with acute or convalescent COVID-19. Both conserved end residues are part of each CDR3. Clone size appears in some rows only: once, few, many, or a class for an expanded clone.

clone_size | j_call | v_call | cdr3_aa
- | TRBJ2-1 | TRBV5-4 | CASSLPTGNEQFF
- | TRBJ1-1 | TRBV6-1 | CASSEDRATEAFF
- | TRBJ1-5 | TRBV28 | CASPPQGGPNQPQHF
- | TRBJ2-5 | TRBV5-4 | CASSFGQATQETQYF
- | TRBJ2-1 | TRBV4-3 | CASSQDMGTGFNEQFF
- | TRBJ2-7 | TRBV3-1/TRBV3-2 | CASSQATRDYEQYF
- | TRBJ2-7 | TRBV28 | CASSLPQARGPYEQYF
- | TRBJ2-7 | TRBV5-6 | CASSLGQFYEQYF
- | TRBJ2-2 | TRBV30 | CAWWTLSTSGKNTGELFF
once | TRBJ2-7 | TRBV28 | CASSLSQGEQYF
- | TRBJ1-1 | TRBV2 | CASTDSRFEAFF
- | TRBJ2-5 | TRBV4-3 | CASSQDTQGIWETQYF
- | TRBJ1-1 | TRBV16 | CASSQRQGYTEAFF
- | TRBJ2-2 | TRBV2 | CASSASVTNTGELFF
- | TRBJ1-3 | TRBV13 | CASSLGDRAGNTIYF
- | TRBJ2-6 | TRBV7-9 | CASSFGQYQGGAGANVLTF
- | TRBJ1-5 | TRBV4-1 | CASSQRWDRDYQPQHF
once | TRBJ2-3 | TRBV28 | CASSLSPGVPGGNTDTQYF
few | TRBJ2-1 | TRBV7-8 | CASSLARRLAGGTNEQFF
- | TRBJ2-7 | TRBV28 | CASSSRLADYEQYF
- | TRBJ1-4 | TRBV28 | CASSLKGGAVEKLFF
- | TRBJ1-2 | TRBV6-6 | CASSYTPTGGHGYTF
- | TRBJ1-1 | TRBV7-7 | CASSLFPGGGRLNTEAFF
- | TRBJ1-5 | TRBV18 | CASSPWGQGGNKPQHF
- | TRBJ2-7 | TRBV9 | CASSPGIVAYEQYF
- | TRBJ1-5 | TRBV15 | CATSRDVEGPSNQPQHF
- | TRBJ2-7 | TRBV28 | CASSTSGRTYEQYF
- | TRBJ1-2 | TRBV28 | CASRVGGSYGYTF
- | TRBJ2-6 | TRBV4-3 | CASSLGLAGGGGANVLTF
- | TRBJ1-6 | TRBV5-1 | CASSLWTESSYNSPLHF
- | TRBJ1-2 | TRBV3-1/TRBV3-2 | CASSLRPDRDYGYTF
once | TRBJ2-7 | TRBV28 | CASSHRTAVSYEQYF
- | TRBJ1-2 | TRBV7-9 | CASSFQGASGYTF
- | TRBJ2-3 | TRBV7-2 | CASGKVTTDTQYF
- | TRBJ1-4 | TRBV4-3 | CASSPRGQTQLGEKLFF
- | TRBJ1-4 | TRBV14 | CASSQDVQGVYEKLFF
- | TRBJ2-2 | TRBV30 | CAWSVGGRWELFF
- | TRBJ1-6 | TRBV5-5 | CASTTSQGSGSPLHF
- | TRBJ1-1 | TRBV19 | CASGGWTGISANTEAFF
- | TRBJ2-3 | TRBV4-3 | CASSHLRDSTDTQYF
- | TRBJ1-1 | TRBV29-1 | CSTQGALGWTEAFF
once | TRBJ2-5 | TRBV19 | CASRQAGGLGETQYF
- | TRBJ2-7 | TRBV7-3 | CASSLQGMGEQYF
- | TRBJ2-1 | TRBV20-1 | CSASSGRLYNEQFF
few | TRBJ1-3 | TRBV7-2 | CASSLGGTVQGNTIYF
few | TRBJ1-2 | TRBV28 | CASNDQGKDYGYTF
- | TRBJ1-4 | TRBV4-3 | CASSQDLRSLNEKLFF
- | TRBJ1-2 | TRBV2 | CASSANRGYGYTF
few | TRBJ2-1 | TRBV6-5 | CASSSPGQGYNEQFF